The clone carrying this T cell receptor (beta chain) was seen just once. Profiling relied on immunoSEQ multiplex PCR, and the TCRdb table lists in-frame clones only, not all of them. The sample shows around 330,000 clones, roughly 86% of them seen only once. Germline V gives CDR1 LNHDA, CDR2 SQIVND (reference sequence). The CDR3 contains 14 residues. The germline V and J ends were trimmed by 11 bases and 3 bases, with 17 bases remaining between them. Membership in each cohort depended on participant-reported clinical history. The data were obtained in a study of blood T cell repertoires in COVID-19. Study summary: Spain, Italy and the United States supplied samples that represented acute and convalescent COVID-19.

The sequencing input was PBMCs or T cells enriched from blood (not recorded which). This chain links TRBV19 with TRBJ1-3; possibly TRBD1 for D (5 bases). The sequence was collected from a woman between 18 and 29 years old who had recovered from COVID-19. The CDR3 DNA is TGTGCCTCCACCGCAGGGTTCGATGGAAACACCATATATTTT. It is translated as CASTAGFDGNTIYF.